A selection of T cell receptor beta chains follows, all from one sample in a study of OX40 agonist ivuxolimab in advanced cancers. Libraries were prepared by immunoSEQ multiplex PCR; TCRdb keeps only in-frame clonotypes and omits some of them. The table includes around 46,000 clones, roughly 91% detected once. The sequences come from CD4+ or CD8+ T cells sorted from blood, collected in a trial of the OX40 agonist ivuxolimab. The receptor set was obtained from an adult with an advanced solid tumor such as melanoma, head and neck, liver or kidney cancer. Each CDR3 is given with its conserved first and last residue. D genes are given only for firm matches. Clone size is not always given. Where it is, it says once, few, many or a class for expanded clones.

CDR3aa | CDR3nt | j_gene | d_gene | v_gene | abundance
CASSDGTGGTQYF | TGTGCCAGCAGCGACGGGACAGGGGGAACGCAGTATTTT | TRBJ2-3 | TRBD1 | TRBV11-3 | -
CASSQAKRGPRETQYF | TGTGCCAGCAGCCAAGCTAAGAGGGGGCCCCGAGAGACCCAGTACTTC | TRBJ2-5 | TRBD1 | TRBV4-2 | few
CASSLLSGTSDEQFF | TGTGCCAGCAGCTTATTATCCGGGACTAGCGATGAGCAGTTCTTC | TRBJ2-1 | TRBD2 | TRBV13 | -
CSATGQNYGYTF | TGCAGCGCCACCGGACAGAACTATGGCTACACCTTC | TRBJ1-2 | - | TRBV29-1 | -
CASRHVAGTGIETQYF | TGTGCCAGCAGACACGTCGCCGGGACAGGGATTGAGACCCAGTACTTC | TRBJ2-5 | TRBD1 | TRBV7-2 | -
CASSRGSDTQYF | TGCGCCAGCAGCCGAGGGTCAGATACGCAGTATTTT | TRBJ2-3 | - | TRBV4-3 | -
CASSLGPERLFF | TGCGCCAGCAGCCTTGGACCCGAAAGACTGTTTTTT | TRBJ1-4 | - | TRBV5-1 | -
CASSRQRGRGSYNEQFF | TGTGCCAGCAGCCGCCAGCGGGGGAGGGGATCCTACAATGAGCAGTTCTTC | TRBJ2-1 | TRBD2 | TRBV11-3 | once
CASQTFPPEASEAFF | TGTGCCAGCCAAACCTTCCCTCCCGAGGCCTCTGAAGCTTTCTTT | TRBJ1-1 | - | TRBV2 | -
CASSSRDRGSYEQYF | TGTGCCAGCAGCTCCCGGGACAGAGGCTCCTACGAGCAGTACTTC | TRBJ2-7 | TRBD1 | TRBV13 | -
CASRPSSYEQYF | TGTGCCAGCAGGCCAAGCTCCTACGAGCAGTACTTC | TRBJ2-7 | - | TRBV2 | -
CASSHGAGVADAYNEQFF | TGCGCCAGCAGCCACGGGGCGGGAGTAGCGGACGCCTACAATGAGCAGTTCTTC | TRBJ2-1 | TRBD2 | TRBV4-3 | -
CATRPRGASTDTQYF | TGTGCCACCCGGCCCAGAGGCGCTAGCACAGATACGCAGTATTTT | TRBJ2-3 | - | TRBV5-5 | -
CASSQGGGEGETQYF | TGTGCCAGCAGCCAGGGTGGGGGGGAAGGCGAGACCCAGTACTTC | TRBJ2-5 | TRBD2 | TRBV9 | once
CASSSLFTGPYNEQFF | TGCGCCAGCAGCTCCCTGTTTACAGGCCCCTACAATGAGCAGTTCTTC | TRBJ2-1 | - | TRBV5-1 | -
CASSPPPGLAGITGELFF | TGCGCCAGCAGCCCCCCCCCGGGGCTAGCGGGAATCACCGGGGAGCTGTTTTTT | TRBJ2-2 | TRBD2 | TRBV4-1 | once
CASSPGLAGVYNEQFF | TGTGCCAGTAGTCCTGGACTAGCGGGGGTGTACAATGAGCAGTTCTTC | TRBJ2-1 | TRBD2 | TRBV19 | -
CAWSAREITEAFF | TGTGCCTGGAGTGCCAGGGAGATCACTGAAGCTTTCTTT | TRBJ1-1 | - | TRBV30 | -
CASGGADSYEQYF | TGTGCCAGCGGGGGAGCGGACTCCTACGAGCAGTACTTC | TRBJ2-7 | - | TRBV7-9 | few
CASSSPGLADLYNEQFF | TGTGCCAGCAGCTCCCCCGGGCTAGCGGACCTCTACAATGAGCAGTTCTTC | TRBJ2-1 | TRBD2 | TRBV5-4 | -
CASTLFIGTDANYGYTF | TGTGCCAGTACCCTATTTATAGGGACGGATGCTAACTATGGCTACACCTTC | TRBJ1-2 | - | TRBV19 | -
CASSQELGTPEIQYF | TGTGCCAGCAGCCAAGAGCTTGGGACACCTGAAATTCAGTACTTC | TRBJ2-4 | - | TRBV4-2 | -
CASSQRGLNQPQHF | TGTGCCAGCAGCCAACGGGGCCTAAATCAGCCCCAGCATTTT | TRBJ1-5 | - | TRBV6-5 | -
CASSVGGSGYTGELFF | TGTGCCAGCAGCGTAGGGGGTAGCGGGTACACCGGGGAGCTGTTTTTT | TRBJ2-2 | TRBD2 | TRBV9 | -
CSVEGQGGNYGYTF | TGCAGCGTTGAGGGACAGGGAGGTAACTATGGCTACACCTTC | TRBJ1-2 | TRBD1 | TRBV29-1 | -
CASMRQENTEAFF | TGTGCCAGTATGCGGCAGGAGAACACTGAAGCTTTCTTT | TRBJ1-1 | - | TRBV19 | -
CAITRTEPTNEKLFF | TGTGCCATCACCAGGACCGAACCAACTAATGAAAAACTGTTTTTT | TRBJ1-4 | - | TRBV10-3 | -
CASSGRGTGELFF | TGTGCCAGCAGCGGAAGGGGAACCGGGGAGCTGTTTTTT | TRBJ2-2 | - | TRBV7-9 | -
CASIPETGAGELFF | TGTGCCAGCATACCCGAGACAGGGGCCGGGGAGCTGTTTTTT | TRBJ2-2 | TRBD1 | TRBV27 | -
CASSLDFYTGTGGNTEAFF | TGTGCCAGCAGCTTAGATTTTTATACCGGGACAGGCGGGAACACTGAAGCTTTCTTT | TRBJ1-1 | TRBD1 | TRBV11-2 | once
CASSYSTVNEQFF | TGTGCCAGCAGTTACTCTACGGTAAATGAGCAGTTCTTC | TRBJ2-1 | - | TRBV6-5 | -
CASSLYGGPNEQYF | TGTGCCAGCAGCTTATACGGCGGGCCCAACGAGCAGTACTTC | TRBJ2-7 | - | TRBV7-6 | -
CATSSSLRGRNEKLFF | TGTGCCACCAGCAGCTCCCTCAGGGGGCGAAATGAAAAACTGTTTTTT | TRBJ1-4 | TRBD1 | TRBV15 | -
CAWLQMNTGELFF | TGTGCCTGGTTACAGATGAACACCGGGGAGCTGTTTTTT | TRBJ2-2 | - | TRBV30 | -
CSARSVPLHF | TGCAGTGCCCGGAGCGTACCCCTCCACTTT | TRBJ1-6 | - | TRBV20-1 | -